The 20 T cell receptor beta chains in this list originate from one sample, sequenced in a study of T cells in Graves' hyperthyroidism and ophthalmopathy. The TCR beta CDR3 regions underwent amplification using RNA transcripts as the source. RT-PCR in the first round (using the HTBI primer set) targeted the TCR CDR3. TCRdb re-called the multiplex PCR reads with MiXCR, one entry per CDR3 protein. Here the sample spans 300,000 to 350,000 distinct CDR3 sequences, 15% to 20% being singletons. Source material: blood. All receptors come from a woman between 50 and 59 years old with Graves' hyperthyroidism.

This clonotype has ten or more counts. This chain connects TRBV14 to TRBJ2-2; D is undetermined. Germline V gene lookup returns CDR1 SGHDN and CDR2 FVKESK. V lost 1 base and J 6 bases, leaving 15 bases between the germline ends. This CDR3 comprises 16 residues. CDR3 nucleotides: TGTGCCAGCAGCCAAGGTCCAGGTCCCCCCTCCGGGGAGCTGTTTTTT. It translates to CASSQGPGPPSGELFF.

This sequence joins TRBV7-8 and TRBJ2-7, with 8 bases aligning to TRBD1. Germline V gives CDR1 SGHVS, CDR2 FQNEAQ. This CDR3 has 15 residues. The V gene end was trimmed by 5 bases and the J gene end by 5 bases; junction bases not matched to a gene: 11. The DNA of the CDR3 is TGTGCCAGCAGCCCGACAGGGGTTTTAGAAAACGAGCAGTACGTC. Translated: CASSPTGVLENEQYV.

This clonotype has ten or more counts. The chain joins TRBV2 to TRBJ2-1, with TRBD2 matching 11 bases. CDR3 length equals 16 residues. With 7 bases clipped from V and 3 bases from J, the junction kept 8 bases outside the gene matches. CDR1 is SNHLY, CDR2 FYNNEI, per germline. The CDR3 protein is CASKITSGGYYNEQFF. CDR3 DNA sequence: TGTGCCAGCAAGATAACTAGCGGGGGATACTACAATGAGCAGTTCTTC.

This clonotype was detected many times. The rearrangement uses TRBV7-9 and TRBJ1-1; tentative D call: TRBD1 (6 bases). This CDR3 has 13 amino acids. The germline V and J ends were trimmed by 2 bases and 8 bases, with 12 bases remaining between them. The V gene's germline CDR1 is SEHNR and CDR2 FQNEAQ (reference sequence). CDR3 sequence: CASSLPGDGEAFF. The CDR3, as DNA: TGTGCCAGCAGCTTACCAGGGGATGGAGAAGCTTTCTTT.

In the case of this clonotype: A much larger clone sits a single nucleotide away, making a read error possible. This chain links TRBV2 with TRBJ2-7, with D uncertain. CDR3 length equals 17 residues. In germline, CDR1 is SNHLY, CDR2 FYNNEI. The CDR3 reads CANSDWLDPRRTYEQYF. CDR3 in DNA: TGTGCCAACAGTGACTGGCTAGACCCGAGACGTACCTACGAGCAGTACTTC.

Comment on this clonotype: Just one base apart from a much larger clone, this may be a read error. Here the CDR3 omits its conserved ending phenylalanine or tryptophan, so a read error is the likely source. The rearrangement links TRBV2 to TRBJ1-2; D is undetermined. Trimming stripped 1 base from V and 3 bases from J, with 12 bases between. Per the germline V gene, CDR1 is SNHLY and CDR2 is FYNNEI. The length of the CDR3 is 15 residues. CDR3: CASSEEGLGYYGYTL. In nucleotides, the CDR3 is TGTGCCAGCAGTGAAGAAGGGTTGGGGTACTATGGCTACACCCTC.

This clonotype was detected a few times. The rearrangement joins TRBV4-1 to TRBJ1-5; D may be TRBD1 (6 bases). The V and J ends lost 3 bases and 3 bases respectively, with 9 bases between them. Looked up from germline, CDR1 is MGHRA and CDR2 is YSYEKL. There are 14 residues in the CDR3. CDR3 DNA sequence: TGCGCCAGCAGCCAGGGACACCCCAATCAGCCCCAGCATTTT. Translating gives CASSQGHPNQPQHF.

The chain couples TRBV6-1 to TRBJ2-7; possibly TRBD1 for D (7 bases). Trimming took 3 bases from V and 3 from J, leaving 15 bases between them. The CDR3 has 15 residues. CDR1 MNHNS and CDR2 SASEGT come from the germline V gene. The DNA of the CDR3 is TGTGCCAGCAGTGAGCCGCGACAGGGACTCTACGAGCAGTACGTC. Encoded protein: CASSEPRQGLYEQYV.

This clonotype has just one count. The V gene is TRBV5-1, the J gene TRBJ2-7; TRBD2 matches at 8 bases. J gave up 3 bases and V 0 bases, and 5 bases lay outside the gene matches. CDR1 SGHRS and CDR2 YFSETQ come from the germline V gene. The CDR3 runs 15 residues. CDR3 sequence: CASSLAGAGGYEQYF. The CDR3 coding sequence is TGCGCCAGCAGCTTGGCCGGGGCGGGAGGCTACGAGCAGTACTTC.

This clonotype has just a few counts. The chain combines TRBV28 with TRBJ2-5, with 12 nucleotides matching TRBD2. Germline-derived CDR1 and CDR2 are MDHEN and SYDVKM. The CDR3 loop spans 15 amino acids. The V segment lost 3 bases and the J segment 3 bases; nucleotides outside the gene matches: 2. CDR3 residues: CASSFGLAGKETQYF. The CDR3 nucleotides read TGTGCCAGCAGTTTCGGACTAGCGGGGAAAGAGACCCAGTACTTC.

For the CDR3, the DNA is TGTGCCAGCAGTCCGGGACACCGCTTCTACGAGCAGTACTTC. It yields the protein CASSPGHRFYEQYF. The rearrangement links TRBV28 to TRBJ2-7; the D gene is possibly TRBD1 (6 bases). Germline values: CDR1 MDHEN, CDR2 SYDVKM. V lost 5 bases and J 3 bases, leaving 14 bases between the germline ends. CDR3 length equals 14 residues.

In its sample, this clonotype was seen many times. The rearrangement uses TRBV7-2 and TRBJ2-3; 7 bases align to TRBD2. The CDR3 covers 16 residues. Per germline, CDR1 SGHTA and CDR2 FQGNSA. With 1 base clipped from V and 1 base from J, the junction kept 5 bases outside the gene matches. The chain's CDR3 is CASSLGTAGGTDTQYF. The CDR3 DNA is TGTGCCAGCAGCTTAGGGACTGCGGGGGGCACAGATACGCAGTATTTT.

This clonotype was picked up a small number of times. This chain connects TRBV19 to TRBJ2-1; no definite D call. The V and J ends lost 2 bases and 7 bases respectively, with 12 bases between them. The CDR3 has 14 residues. CDR1 LNHDA and CDR2 SQIVND come from the germline V gene (reference sequence). CDR3 DNA sequence: TGTGCCAGTAGTATATGGGGAACCGGGAATGAGCAGTTCTTC. Its translation: CASSIWGTGNEQFF.

This clonotype was picked up a small number of times. This chain uses TRBV7-4 with TRBJ2-7; 10 bases line up with TRBD1. Germline trimming cut 5 bases from V and 7 bases from J; bases unmatched to any gene: 20. Germline assignment: CDR1 SGHVT and CDR2 SQSDAQ. CDR3 size: 18 residues. The DNA of the CDR3 is TGTGCCAGCAGCCCCCTACCCCGGGACAGGGGTTTATCGGGAGAGCAGTACTTC. This sequence encodes CASSPLPRDRGLSGEQYF.

This clonotype was observed a few times. The chain uses TRBV3-1 and TRBJ1-1, with TRBD1 matching 8 bases. The CDR3 loop spans 14 amino acids. Germline loops: CDR1 LGHDT, CDR2 YNNKEL (reference sequence). J gave up 5 bases and V 5 bases, and 7 bases lay outside the gene matches. The CDR3 bases are TGTGCCAGCAGCGCCCAGACAGGGGCGACTGAAGCTTTCTTT. Residues: CASSAQTGATEAFF.

A single count supports this clonotype. This may come from a read error, since a much larger clone is one base off. V and J are TRBV5-1 and TRBJ2-7; D may match TRBD1 or TRBD2 (5 bases each). Germline loops: CDR1 SGHRS, CDR2 YFSETQ. The CDR3 extends over 15 amino acids. V lost 5 bases to trimming and J lost 0 bases, with 15 bases between them. The CDR3 is CASRGEGERSYEQYV. The CDR3 bases are TGCGCCAGCAGGGGGGAAGGTGAGCGCTCCTACGAGCAGTACGTC.

This clonotype was seen many times. The rearrangement links TRBV3-1 to TRBJ2-1; D is undetermined. The V end lost 1 base, the J end lost 8 bases, and 12 bases lay between the germline ends. The CDR3 runs 14 residues. Germline V CDR1 and CDR2: LGHDT, YNNKEL (reference sequence). Written as DNA, the CDR3 is TGTGCCAGCAGCCAAGCGGCGGTGAGCGATGAGCAGTTCTTC. Amino acid sequence: CASSQAAVSDEQFF.

This clonotype was detected ten times or more. The V gene is TRBV6-1, the J gene TRBJ2-1; no clear D. Trimming shortened V by 4 bases and J by 0 bases, and 10 bases separated the two germline ends. The CDR3 is 15 amino acids. Germline assignment: CDR1 MNHNS and CDR2 SASEGT. CDR3 in DNA: TGTGCCAGCAGTGTAATGAAAAGCTCCTACAATGAGCAGTTCTTC. Translated: CASSVMKSSYNEQFF.

The V and J genes are TRBV7-9 and TRBJ1-5; TRBD1 might be the D (5 bases). The CDR3 runs to 14 residues. V was pared by 2 bases and J by 6 bases, with 11 bases between. Germline loops: CDR1 SEHNR, CDR2 FQNEAQ (reference sequence). Here the CDR3 reads CASSLWPGGQPQHF. In DNA form, the CDR3 reads TGTGCCAGCAGCTTATGGCCTGGGGGTCAGCCCCAGCATTTT.

This sequence joins TRBV20-1 and TRBJ2-7; possible D gene TRBD1, 6 bases. V was pared by 2 bases and J by 7 bases, with 15 bases between. The CDR3 runs 13 residues. Germline V lookup: CDR1 DFQATT, CDR2 SNEGSKA (reference sequence). CDR3 nucleotide sequence: TGCAGTGCTAGAACAACAGGGATGTGGGAGCAGTACTTC. Its translation is CSARTTGMWEQYF.